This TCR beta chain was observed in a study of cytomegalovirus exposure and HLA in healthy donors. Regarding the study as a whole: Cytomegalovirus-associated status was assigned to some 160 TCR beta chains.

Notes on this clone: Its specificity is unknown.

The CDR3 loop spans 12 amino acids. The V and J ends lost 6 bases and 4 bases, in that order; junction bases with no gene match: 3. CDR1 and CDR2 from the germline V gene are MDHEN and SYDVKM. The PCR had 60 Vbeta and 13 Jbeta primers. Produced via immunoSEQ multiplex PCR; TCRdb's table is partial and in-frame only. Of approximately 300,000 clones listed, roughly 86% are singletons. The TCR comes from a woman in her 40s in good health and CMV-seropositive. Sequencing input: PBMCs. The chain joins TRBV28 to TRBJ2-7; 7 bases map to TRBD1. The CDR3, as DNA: TGTGCCAGCAGCTTCAGGGGGTACGAGCAGTACTTC. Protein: CASSFRGYEQYF.